These 11 T cell receptor beta chains were sequenced from one sample in a study of cytomegalovirus exposure and HLA in healthy donors. 13 Jbeta primers and 60 Vbeta primers were used for the PCR. Here immunoSEQ multiplex PCR was the method, and the copy in TCRdb shows in-frame clones only, minus some. The table includes 150,000 to 200,000 clones, roughly 80% detected once. The specimen sequenced was PBMCs. Receptors originate from a male donor in good health and CMV-seronegative.

The chain uses TRBV11-2 and TRBJ2-7, with 8 bases that match TRBD2. The V gene end was trimmed by 1 base and the J gene end by 1 base; junction bases not matched to a gene: 3. This CDR3 spans 15 amino acids. Germline CDR1 reads SGHAT; CDR2 reads FQNNGV. CDR3 sequence reads: CASSLAGGPSYEQYF. CDR3 bases: TGTGCCAGCAGCTTAGCGGGAGGGCCATCCTACGAGCAGTACTTC.

The chain joins TRBV5-5 to TRBJ2-4; a possible D gene is TRBD2 (6 bases). V was pared by 0 bases and J by 3 bases, with 19 bases between. Germline CDR1 is SGHKS and CDR2 is YYEKEE (reference sequence). The length of the CDR3 is 18 residues. CDR3 sequence (DNA): TGTGCCAGCAGCTTGGAAGGGACTGCTTCCTCTATCAAAAACATTCAGTACTTC. It codes for CASSLEGTASSIKNIQYF. Filled out from reference TRBV5-5 and TRBJ2-4, the complete variable domain reads DAGVTQSPTHLIKTRGQQVTLRCSPISGHKSVSWYQQVLGQGPQFIFQYYEKEERGRGNFPDRFSARQFPNYSSELNVNALLLGDSALYLCASSLEGTASSIKNIQYFGAGTRLSVL.

V is TRBV13 and J is TRBJ1-2, with 7 bases matching TRBD1. Germline V gene lookup returns CDR1 PRHDT and CDR2 FYEKMQ (reference sequence). This CDR3 spans 12 amino acids. Trimming took 3 bases from V and 7 from J; bases not matched to a gene: 2. The CDR3 is CASSLTGFGYTF. The CDR3 DNA reads TGTGCCAGCAGCTTGACAGGGTTTGGCTACACCTTC.

The J gene is TRBJ2-5, the V gene TRBV6-1, with a possible D match to TRBD1 (6 bases). The closer fit of TRBJ2-7 to the DNA end suggests the J call may be wrong. The CDR3 sequence is 14 residues long. The germline V gene has CDR1 MNHNS and CDR2 SASEGT. In nucleotides, the CDR3 is TGTGCCAGCAGTCCTCAGGGGAACTCCTACGAGCAGTACTTC. It encodes CASSPQGNSYEQYF.

The rearrangement uses TRBV7-2 and TRBJ1-5; possible D gene TRBD1, 5 bases. The CDR3 spans 16 residues. In germline, CDR1 is SGHTA, CDR2 FQGNSA. Deletions cut 5 bases from V and 0 bases from J, with 14 bases between. CDR3 sequence: CASSPLGGYSNQPQHF. CDR3 DNA: TGTGCCAGCAGCCCGTTGGGGGGGTATAGCAATCAGCCCCAGCATTTT.

The chain combines TRBV7-2 with TRBJ1-5; TRBD1 matches 12 bases. CDR1 and CDR2 (germline): SGHTA, FQGNSA. V shed 4 bases and J 9 bases; nucleotides not matched to a gene: 4. This CDR3 spans 14 amino acids. CDR3 bases: TGTGCCAGCAGCTCCGGGACAGGGGGCGCGCCCCAGCATTTT. Translation: CASSSGTGGAPQHF.

The genes are TRBV5-1 and TRBJ1-4; unclear D gene. Germline CDR1 and CDR2: SGHRS and YFSETQ. The CDR3 loop spans 15 amino acids. The germline V and J ends were trimmed by 4 bases and 4 bases, with 14 bases remaining between them. The CDR3 DNA is TGCGCCAGCAGCCCAGAGTGGGCAAATAATGAAAAACTGTTTTTT. As protein: CASSPEWANNEKLFF.

The J gene is TRBJ2-3, the V gene TRBV15; D perhaps matches TRBD1 (6 bases). Trimming cost V 0 bases and J 4 bases, with 17 bases left between them. Germline V gene sequence: CDR1 LNHNV, CDR2 YYDKDF (reference sequence). This CDR3 is 17 amino acids long. The CDR3 bases are TGTGCCACCAGCAGAGATGGGCCAGGGGTGGGTCCAGATACGCAGTATTTT. This gives the protein CATSRDGPGVGPDTQYF. Using reference TRBV15 and TRBJ2-3 for the parts outside the CDR3, the full variable domain is DAMVIQNPRYQVTQFGKPVTLSCSQTLNHNVMYWYQQKSSQAPKLLFHYYDKDFNNEADTPDNFQSRRPNTSFCFLDIRSPGLGDTAMYLCATSRDGPGVGPDTQYFGPGTRLTVL.

In its sample, this clone was seen once. The junction does not match germline at one end; this may be a read error. The chain is built from TRBV5-1 and TRBJ2-1, with D possibly being TRBD1 (6 bases). This CDR3 region has 13 residues. CDR1 and CDR2 (germline): SGHRS, YFSETQ. The CDR3 spells CASSMTGYNGQFF. Here the CDR3 DNA reads TGCGCCAGCAGCATGACAGGTTACAATGGGCAGTTCTTC.

The CDR3 sequence is CASSSRTGGIYEQYF. The CDR3 nucleotides read TGTGCCAGCAGTTCACGGACGGGGGGAATCTACGAGCAGTACTTC. The chain is built from TRBV6-5 and TRBJ2-7, with TRBD2 matching 7 bases. CDR3 length equals 15 residues. Germline CDR1 is MNHEY and CDR2 is SVGAGI. V trimming: 4 bases; J trimming: 3 bases; junction bases outside the gene matches: 9.

This clone occurred a few times. The chain is built from TRBV28 and TRBJ2-2; D ambiguous. Trimming pared 2 bases from V and 3 bases from J, leaving 7 bases between. This CDR3 comprises 14 residues. Germline V lookup: CDR1 MDHEN, CDR2 SYDVKM. In DNA form, the CDR3 reads TGTGCCAGCAGTTTACCCAGTTACACCGGGGAGCTGTTTTTT. Its protein product is CASSLPSYTGELFF.